This record looks at one T cell receptor beta chain sequence and its context. Antigen: not known. These data belong to a study of blood T cells in healthy people across ages. The study, taken as a whole, reports: Among long-lived donors, naive CD4+ cells were more numerous and diversity higher than in aged donors. It was held that diversity estimates obtained from one million T cells represented underestimates. Strong correlation was found linking TCR beta diversity to naive T cell percentage.

It was with a sample-barcoded 5' primer and a J-beta primer mix that a second PCR of roughly 7 to 12 cycles was run. Carrying 12 random nucleotides, a template-switch adaptor labeled each individual cDNA molecule. Via MiXCR, TCRdb re-called the 5' RACE reads, giving one row per CDR3 protein. Here the sample spans 1.5 million to 2 million distinct CDR3 sequences, about 32% being singletons. The CDR3 totals 15 residues. Deletions cut 4 bases from V and 0 bases from J, with 15 bases between. CDR1 DFQATT and CDR2 SNEGSKA come from the germline V gene (reference sequence). The source material was blood. The chain is built from TRBV20-1 and TRBJ1-2, with D maybe TRBD1 (6 bases). The clonotype comes from a young woman in good health. The CDR3 sequence: CSATPTGHTNYGYTF. CDR3 DNA: TGCAGTGCTACCCCAACGGGACATACTAACTATGGCTACACCTTC.